Sequencing of this T cell receptor (beta chain) was carried out in a study of T cells after yellow fever vaccination. TCRdb ran MiXCR on the 5' RACE reads and lists one entry per CDR3 protein. The sample has some 340,000 distinct CDR3 sequences, about 4% seen once. Germline loops: CDR1 MNHEY, CDR2 SMNVEV (reference sequence). The CDR3 has 15 residues. V was trimmed by 5 bases and J by 0 bases, leaving 13 bases between them. This clonotype was seen a few times. This chain joins TRBV27 and TRBJ1-2, with D maybe TRBD1 (6 bases). Sequences were derived from PBMCs, sampled 5 days after the yellow fever booster vaccination. This TCR was recovered from a man between 18 and 35 years old who received the YFV17D yellow fever vaccine. The DNA of the CDR3 is TGTGCCAGCAGTCCTTTCGACAGGCCTAACTATGGCTACACCTTC. This gives the protein CASSPFDRPNYGYTF.